These 14 T cell receptor beta chains share one sample of origin, sequenced in a study of human T cells and chemical hapten exposure. A single record per CDR3 protein comes from TCRdb applying MiXCR to the RACE reads. The data show about 140,000 distinct CDR3 sequences, with 10% to 15% seen just once and about 1.3% held by the top ten. Specified time point: patch test 2, 6 weeks after DPC sensitization. Treatment reported: therapeutic diphenylcyclopropenone sensitization with weekly scalp DPC. The specimen comprised whole blood, sampled in connection with sensitization to the hapten diphenylcyclopropenone (DPC). These receptors were taken from a woman aged 50 to 60 with alopecia areata. Some clones in this sample may be carry-over from other donors' samples.

The rearrangement links TRBV5-5 to TRBJ1-5, with D maybe TRBD1 (6 bases). CDR1 and CDR2 from the germline V gene are SGHKS and YYEKEE (reference sequence). The CDR3 has 15 amino acids. Trimming pared 0 bases from V and 4 bases from J, leaving 11 bases between. The CDR3 protein is CASSLADSLNQPQHF. The CDR3 DNA is TGTGCCAGCAGCTTGGCGGACAGCCTAAATCAGCCCCAGCATTTT.

This clonotype was detected only once. The chain joins TRBV20-1 to TRBJ2-5, with D unresolved. Trimming pared 5 bases from V and 2 bases from J, leaving 12 bases between. The CDR3 is made up of 13 amino acids. Germline V CDR1 and CDR2: DFQATT, SNEGSKA (reference sequence). The CDR3 DNA sequence: TGCAGTGCTCCCCCCCTCGATCAAGAGACCCAGTACTTC. Translating gives CSAPPLDQETQYF.

This clonotype was detected a few times. This sequence joins TRBV18 and TRBJ1-1; weak D call: TRBD1 (5 bases). Germline CDR1 KGHSH, CDR2 LQKENI. Trimming removed 3 bases from V and 4 bases from J, with 12 bases in between. The CDR3 length is 14 residues. Here the CDR3 reads CASSPGVSGTEAFF. The CDR3 DNA is TGTGCCAGCTCACCGGGGGTCTCGGGCACTGAAGCTTTCTTT.

The chain carries TRBV7-9 and TRBJ2-7, with D perhaps TRBD2 (5 bases). The germline V gene has CDR1 SEHNR and CDR2 FQNEAQ (reference sequence). CDR3 length: 13 amino acids. The germline V and J ends were trimmed by 1 base and 7 bases, with 11 bases remaining between them. The CDR3 protein is CASSLGTGSEQYF. For the CDR3, the DNA is TGTGCCAGCAGCTTAGGGACGGGGTCGGAGCAGTACTTC. The whole variable domain, filled in from reference TRBV7-9 and TRBJ2-7, reads DTGVSQNPRHKITKRGQNVTFRCDPISEHNRLYWYRQTLGQGPEFLTYFQNEAQLEKSRLLSDRFSAERPKGSFSTLEIQRTEQGDSAMYLCASSLGTGSEQYFGPGTRLTVT.

V gene TRBV18 combines with J gene TRBJ2-7; D is unclear. The germline CDR1 and CDR2 sequences are KGHSH and LQKENI. V lost 4 bases and J 2 bases, leaving 18 bases between the germline ends. This CDR3 region has 16 residues. The DNA of the CDR3 is TGTGCCAGCTCACTTTCCCGAGACCGTCGAACCTACGAGCAGTACTTC. Translated: CASSLSRDRRTYEQYF.

This clonotype occurred a few times. This chain connects TRBV10-3 to TRBJ2-3, with TRBD2 identical over 7 bases. The CDR3 spans 12 residues. Germline assignment: CDR1 ENHRY and CDR2 SYGVKD. V lost 6 bases and J lost 6; bases outside the gene matches: 3. As DNA, the CDR3 is TGTGCCATCAGGCAGGGAGGGGATACGCAGTATTTT. Its translation is CAIRQGGDTQYF.

J is TRBJ1-2 and V is TRBV30, with 7 bases aligning to TRBD1. The CDR3 has 14 amino acids. Germline V gene lookup returns CDR1 GTSNPN and CDR2 SVGIG (reference sequence). V lost 2 bases, J lost 7 bases, and 10 bases stayed unmatched. CDR3 bases: TGTGCCTGGAGTCGGGACAGTGGAGTCGGTGGCTACACCTTC. Translation: CAWSRDSGVGGYTF.

This clonotype was detected a few times. The chain carries TRBV20-1 and TRBJ2-1; D uncertain. The CDR3 is made up of 13 amino acids. From germline, CDR1 is DFQATT and CDR2 SNEGSKA (reference sequence). Trimming removed 4 bases at V and 2 bases at J, with 9 bases between. The CDR3 DNA reads TGCAGTGCTAACGAGCCAGCCTACAATGAGCAGTTCTTC. Its translation is CSANEPAYNEQFF.

The V call is TRBV11-2, the J call TRBJ2-7; 9 bases agree with TRBD1. This CDR3 contains 14 residues. Germline loops: CDR1 SGHAT, CDR2 FQNNGV. V shed 8 bases and J 7 bases; nucleotides not matched to a gene: 12. The CDR3 nucleotides are TGTGCCAGCCGGACTACAGGGGGCGCGAATGAGCAGTACTTC. Its translation: CASRTTGGANEQYF.

This clonotype was seen a handful of times. The chain uses TRBV19 and TRBJ2-1; 13 bases match TRBD2. Germline trimming cut 5 bases from V and 3 bases from J; bases unmatched to any gene: 19. Germline CDR1 LNHDA, CDR2 SQIVND (reference sequence). This CDR3 region has 21 residues. CDR3 DNA: TGTGCCAGTAGTGGGAGCCGGAGAAAAACTAGCGGGAGGGCCAACTACAATGAGCAGTTCTTC. Protein sequence: CASSGSRRKTSGRANYNEQFF.

In its sample, this clonotype was seen many times. CDR3 region: CASSLDSNYGYTF. The CDR3 bases are TGTGCCAGCAGCCTTGACAGTAACTATGGCTACACCTTC. The chain has TRBV7-9 and TRBJ1-2, with D possibly matching TRBD1 (5 bases). Trimming cost V 5 bases and J 1 base, with 8 bases left between them. The CDR3 loop spans 13 amino acids. Germline CDR1 reads SEHNR; CDR2 reads FQNEAQ (reference sequence).

In the case of this clonotype: A much bigger clone sits one base away, suggesting this may be a read error. The chain has TRBV18 and TRBJ1-4; 9 positions agree with TRBD1. Germline CDR1 is KGHSH and CDR2 is LQKENI. This CDR3 has 15 residues. The CDR3 spells CASSPPGTGNERLFF. The CDR3 nucleotides are TGTGCCAGCTCACCACCAGGGACAGGGAATGAAAGACTGTTTTTT. Full variable domain (rest looked up from reference TRBV18 and TRBJ1-4): NAGVMQNPRHLVRRRGQEARLRCSPMKGHSHVYWYRQLPEEGLKFMVYLQKENIIDESGMPKERFSAEFPKEGPSILRIQQVVRGDSAAYFCASSPPGTGNERLFFGSGTQLSVL.

The V and J genes are TRBV12-3 or TRBV12-4 and TRBJ1-2, with D possibly being TRBD1 (5 bases). The ends were cut back, 7 bases at V and 6 bases at J, with 21 bases in the middle. This CDR3 has 15 amino acids. The CDR3 is CASIITQGAWDGYTF. For the CDR3, the DNA is TGTGCCAGCATCATAACCCAGGGAGCCTGGGATGGCTACACCTTC.

The J gene is TRBJ2-3, the V gene TRBV12-3 or TRBV12-4; perhaps TRBD2 as D (6 bases). V gave up 6 bases and J gave up 0 bases, with 7 bases separating them. CDR3 size: 13 residues. The CDR3 reads CASRRDSTDTQYF. The CDR3 nucleotides are TGTGCCAGCAGGCGGGACAGCACAGATACGCAGTATTTT.